The 7 T cell receptor beta chains listed next were all sequenced from one sample in a study of blood T cell repertoires in COVID-19 (dated by TCRdb to 2018 to 2020). Library prep was done by the immunoSEQ multiplex PCR assay. Not all clones reach the TCRdb copy of this immuneACCESS table, which keeps in-frame sequences only. Checked studies attribute under half of the gap to unresolved V genes and leave the rest unexplained. In this sample the table shows around 54,000 clones, less than 95% of which occur a single time. The ten largest make up over 3% of the sample. Sequencing was performed on peripheral blood. These receptors were collected from a human donor in a cohort sampled during active COVID-19.

This clone was recorded once. The genes are TRBV5-1 and TRBJ2-5, with D perhaps TRBD2 (5 bases). CDR1 and CDR2 (germline): SGHRS, YFSETQ. This CDR3 spans 15 amino acids. The V end lost 1 base, the J end lost 4 bases, and 14 bases lay between the germline ends. The CDR3 is CASSLRGSGGETQYF. The CDR3 DNA sequence: TGCGCCAGCAGCTTGCGGGGTTCGGGCGGAGAGACCCAGTACTTC.

The V and J genes are TRBV7-3 and TRBJ2-1, with D unresolved. From germline, CDR1 is SGHTA and CDR2 FQGTGA. Trimming took off 5 bases at V and 5 bases at J, with 10 bases between the two ends. The CDR3 is made up of 13 amino acids. The CDR3 DNA follows: TGTGCCAGCAGCCCCCTCGCGAACAATGAGCAGTTCTTC. Its translation: CASSPLANNEQFF.

The rearrangement links TRBV28 to TRBJ1-3, with 7 bases matching TRBD1. CDR1 MDHEN and CDR2 SYDVKM come from the germline V gene. The CDR3 totals 15 residues. With 5 bases clipped from V and 4 bases from J, the junction kept 8 bases outside the gene matches. CDR3 in DNA: TGTGCCAGCAGTCCACCAGACAGGGCGGGAAACACCATATATTTT. Its translation is CASSPPDRAGNTIYF.

This chain connects TRBV28 to TRBJ1-3, with D possibly matching TRBD1 (6 bases). The germline V gene encodes CDR1 MDHEN and CDR2 SYDVKM. V lost 2 bases and J lost 0, with 17 bases in between. This CDR3 has 18 residues. This CDR3 is CASSLQGRGFLSGNTIYF. CDR3 coding DNA: TGTGCCAGCAGTTTACAGGGGAGGGGCTTCCTCTCTGGAAACACCATATATTTT.

The chain joins TRBV24-1 to TRBJ2-1; the D gene is possibly TRBD2 (5 bases). The germline V gene has CDR1 KGHDR and CDR2 SFDVKD. The CDR3 covers 13 residues. V lost 0 bases to trimming and J lost 9 bases, with 8 bases between them. The CDR3 region is CATSDLMGSEQFF. The CDR3 bases are TGTGCCACCAGTGATTTGATGGGGAGTGAGCAGTTCTTC.

This clone was seen a single time. The rearrangement uses TRBV19 and TRBJ2-7, with D perhaps TRBD2 (5 bases). Per germline, CDR1 LNHDA and CDR2 SQIVND (reference sequence). The CDR3 has 14 amino acids. Deletions cut 1 base from V and 3 bases from J, with 10 bases between. In DNA form, the CDR3 reads TGTGCCAGTAGTATAGGAGGGTATGACTACGAGCAGTACTTC. Residues: CASSIGGYDYEQYF.

This clone was detected only a few times. This chain joins TRBV10-1 and TRBJ2-7; TRBD2 might be the D (5 bases). CDR3 length: 14 residues. CDR1 is WNHNN and CDR2 is SYGVQD in the germline V gene (reference sequence). Trimming shortened V by 0 bases and J by 5 bases, and 11 bases separated the two germline ends. The CDR3 region is CASSESRGFNEQYF. The DNA of the CDR3 is TGCGCCAGCAGTGAGTCTCGAGGGTTCAACGAGCAGTACTTC.